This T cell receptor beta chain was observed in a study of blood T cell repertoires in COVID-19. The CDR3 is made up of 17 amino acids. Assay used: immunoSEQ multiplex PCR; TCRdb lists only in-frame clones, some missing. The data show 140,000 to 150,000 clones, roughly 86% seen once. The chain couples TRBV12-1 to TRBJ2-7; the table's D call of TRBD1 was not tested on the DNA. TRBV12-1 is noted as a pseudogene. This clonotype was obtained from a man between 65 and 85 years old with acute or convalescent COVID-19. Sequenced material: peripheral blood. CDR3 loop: CASSFNPGQGAYYEQYF. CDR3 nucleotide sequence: TGTGCCAGCAGCTTTAACCCGGGACAGGGGGCTTACTACGAGCAGTACTTC.